A single sample is the source of the 18 T cell receptor beta chains below, sequenced in a study of T cells in Graves' hyperthyroidism and ophthalmopathy. From RNA transcripts, TCR beta CDR3 regions were amplified. Carried out on the TCR CDR3, a first-round RT-PCR used the HTBI primer set. From the multiplex PCR reads, TCRdb called clonotypes with MiXCR, one entry per CDR3 protein. The repertoire includes roughly 250,000 distinct CDR3 sequences, about 20% of them detected once, and about 60% sits in the top ten. Material: blood. These receptors came from a man in his thirties or forties with Graves' ophthalmopathy.

This clonotype was counted only a few times. V gene TRBV27 combines with J gene TRBJ1-1; no firm D call. CDR1 MNHEY and CDR2 SMNVEV come from the germline V gene (reference sequence). The CDR3 has 12 amino acids. Trimming removed 5 bases from V and 8 bases from J, with 12 bases in between. CDR3 sequence: CASSETGNEAFF. CDR3 coding DNA: TGTGCCAGCAGTGAGACGGGAAACGAAGCTTTCTTT.

The V call is TRBV12-3 or TRBV12-4, the J call TRBJ1-1; perhaps TRBD1 as D (5 bases). Trimming stripped 6 bases from V and 0 bases from J, with 8 bases between. The CDR3 runs 13 residues. CDR3 DNA: TGTGCCAGCAGCGGACACCTGAACACTGAAGCTTTCTTT. Translated, it gives CASSGHLNTEAFF.

The chain is built from TRBV27 and TRBJ2-1, with D perhaps matching TRBD2 (5 bases). CDR1 and CDR2 (germline): MNHEY, SMNVEV (reference sequence). The CDR3 has 15 amino acids. Trimming stripped 3 bases from V and 3 bases from J, with 12 bases between. This CDR3 is CASSFQSGVYNEQFF. The CDR3 DNA reads TGTGCCAGCAGTTTTCAAAGCGGAGTCTACAATGAGCAGTTCTTC.

The sample holds many counts of this clonotype. This chain connects TRBV28 to TRBJ2-1, with D possibly matching TRBD2 (5 bases). The ends were cut back, 10 bases at V and 6 bases at J, with 19 bases in the middle. This CDR3 is built from 14 residues. CDR1 is MDHEN and CDR2 is SYDVKM in the germline V gene. As DNA, the CDR3 is TGTGCCACCGCAAGAGGGCTCCGATTCAATGAGCAGTTCTTC. This codes for CATARGLRFNEQFF.

Comment on this clonotype: A read error may be the cause here, since a much bigger clone is one base away. The CDR3 spells CSARDSGLAGGLGHNEQFF. As DNA, the CDR3 is TGCAGTGCTAGAGACTCTGGACTAGCGGGAGGGCTAGGCCACAATGAGCAGTTCTTC. The chain joins TRBV20-1 to TRBJ2-1; 15 bases line up with TRBD2. This CDR3 is built from 19 residues. CDR1 and CDR2 (germline): DFQATT, SNEGSKA (reference sequence). Trimming cost V 0 bases and J 5 bases; bases outside gene matches: 11.

J is TRBJ2-6 and V is TRBV15; TRBD1 matches 7 bases. V was clipped by 3 bases and J by 0 bases; unmatched bases: 11. There are 19 residues in the CDR3. CDR1 LNHNV and CDR2 YYDKDF come from the germline V gene (reference sequence). This CDR3 is CATSSNRGQYLSGANVLTF. The CDR3 nucleotides read TGTGCCACCAGCAGCAATAGGGGACAGTACCTCTCTGGGGCCAACGTCCTGACTTTC.

This clonotype has more than one count but fewer than ten. This chain connects TRBV7-8 to TRBJ2-1; 11 nucleotides match TRBD2. V was pared by 1 base and J by 4 bases, with 12 bases of the junction left unmatched. This CDR3 spans 19 amino acids. Germline V gives CDR1 SGHVS, CDR2 FQNEAQ. The CDR3, as DNA: TGTGCCAGCAGCTTAGAACCGGGACTAGCGGACTTCCTGTACAATGAGCAGTTCTTC. It yields the protein CASSLEPGLADFLYNEQFF.

This chain links TRBV6-1 with TRBJ1-5, with 7 bases that match TRBD1. The V gene's germline CDR1 is MNHNS and CDR2 SASEGT. This CDR3 has 14 amino acids. The ends lost 6 bases at V and 7 bases at J; junction bases unmatched: 9. CDR3 protein: CASRIRDSAQPQHF. The DNA of the CDR3 is TGTGCCAGCAGGATCCGGGACAGCGCCCAGCCCCAGCATTTT.

This clonotype appeared many times. The chain couples TRBV28 to TRBJ2-7; unclear D gene. Germline V gene lookup returns CDR1 MDHEN and CDR2 SYDVKM. V was clipped by 2 bases and J by 6 bases, with 11 bases between them. The CDR3 length is 13 residues. The CDR3 is CASSLPGPGEQYF. CDR3 coding DNA: TGTGCCAGCAGTTTACCCGGTCCTGGCGAGCAGTACTTC.

This clonotype was seen ten or more times. The chain links TRBV2 to TRBJ2-1; 8 nucleotides align to TRBD2. The CDR3 consists of 16 residues. The germline CDR1 and CDR2 sequences are SNHLY and FYNNEI. The trim removed 4 bases at V and 2 bases at J, leaving 7 bases unmatched. The chain's CDR3 is CASSGVREDAYNEQFF. DNA of the CDR3: TGTGCCAGCAGTGGTGTGCGGGAGGACGCCTACAATGAGCAGTTCTTC.

This clonotype was recorded at least ten times. The V call is TRBV11-1, the J call TRBJ2-4; 9 bases line up with TRBD1. The CDR3 sequence is 16 residues long. Germline V gene lookup returns CDR1 SGHAT and CDR2 FQDESV (reference sequence). V gave up 5 bases and J gave up 6 bases; unmatched junction bases: 11. The CDR3 here is CASSPFGQGFRNIQYF. For the CDR3, the DNA is TGTGCCAGCAGCCCCTTTGGACAGGGGTTCAGAAACATTCAGTACTTC.

The chain joins TRBV6-2 or TRBV6-3 to TRBJ2-1; 8 positions agree with TRBD2. Germline trimming cut 6 bases from V and 8 bases from J; bases unmatched to any gene: 9. CDR1 is MNHEY and CDR2 is SVGEGT in the germline V gene. The CDR3 consists of 14 residues. The CDR3 protein is CASRGLGSSDEQFF. CDR3 nucleotides: TGTGCCAGCAGGGGACTAGGTTCGAGCGATGAGCAGTTCTTC.

This clonotype was recorded many times. The rearrangement joins TRBV5-8 to TRBJ2-7; 7 nucleotides match TRBD2. The V segment lost 4 bases and the J segment 2 bases; nucleotides outside the gene matches: 3. This CDR3 comprises 13 residues. The germline gives CDR1 SGHTS, CDR2 YDEGEE. The CDR3 sequence is CASSLGTTYEQYF. Written as DNA, the CDR3 is TGTGCCAGCAGCCTTGGGACTACCTACGAGCAGTACTTC.

The sample holds a few counts of this clonotype. The V call is TRBV7-3, the J call TRBJ2-1; tentatively, D is TRBD2 (6 bases). CDR3 length: 15 amino acids. Trimming pared 5 bases from V and 4 bases from J, leaving 15 bases between. The V gene's germline CDR1 is SGHTA and CDR2 FQGTGA. The CDR3 nucleotides read TGTGCCAGCAGCCCACAGGCCGCGGGGTACAATGAGCAGTTCTTC. Residues: CASSPQAAGYNEQFF.

A few counts support this clonotype. V is TRBV2 and J is TRBJ1-2; D is possibly TRBD1 (6 bases). There are 13 residues in the CDR3. V was trimmed by 6 bases and J by 5 bases, leaving 13 bases between them. Germline V gives CDR1 SNHLY, CDR2 FYNNEI. This chain's CDR3 is CASREQGRYGYTF. The CDR3 nucleotides are TGTGCCAGCAGAGAGCAGGGGCGGTATGGCTACACCTTC.

This clonotype was counted a few times. J is TRBJ1-4 and V is TRBV6-1; TRBD1 agrees at 8 bases. CDR3 length equals 14 residues. Germline V CDR1 and CDR2: MNHNS, SASEGT. V shed 7 bases and J 8 bases; nucleotides not matched to a gene: 9. The CDR3 DNA is TGTGCCAGCACTATGGACAGGGTTGGGGAAAAACTGTTTTTT. This sequence encodes CASTMDRVGEKLFF.

In its sample, this clonotype was seen a few times. The V gene is TRBV10-2, the J gene TRBJ1-5; no firm D call. With 5 bases removed from V and 6 bases from J, the gap between germline ends came to 11 bases. The CDR3 extends over 13 amino acids. Germline assignment: CDR1 WSHSY and CDR2 SAAADI. The CDR3 loop reads CASSQGKGQPQHF. CDR3 bases: TGCGCCAGCAGTCAAGGTAAAGGTCAGCCCCAGCATTTT.

This clonotype was found many times. This rearrangement joins TRBV5-1 to TRBJ1-5; no firm D call. V was cut by 0 bases and J by 7 bases, with 11 bases left in between. CDR3 length: 14 amino acids. Germline CDR1 SGHRS, CDR2 YFSETQ. The DNA of the CDR3 is TGCGCCAGCAGCTTGGACGGGGTAGGGCAGCCCCAGCATTTT. It specifies CASSLDGVGQPQHF.